This entry features one TCR beta chain sequence. Its target is not known. The data are from a study of cytomegalovirus exposure and HLA in healthy donors. Study-level points and caveats: It was 164 TCR beta chains that were listed as cytomegalovirus-associated. Among TCR sequences, most were rare, though some public TCRs appeared in many donors. A few chains linked to CMV were shown in vitro to be specific for CMV antigens.

The CDR3 extends over 18 amino acids. Germline V gene sequence: CDR1 PRHDT, CDR2 FYEKMQ (reference sequence). The junction had 12 bases not matched to a gene; V was cut back by 2 bases and J by 0 bases. Profiled with immunoSEQ multiplex PCR; TCRdb holds only in-frame clones, not every one. The repertoire holds roughly 200,000 clones, with about 80% as singletons. The donors were in the roughly 120-subject validation cohort; that cohort was separate from the approximately 670-subject first cohort. The TCR sequence derives from a woman under 30 in good health and CMV-seropositive. Sequencing input: PBMCs. The rearrangement joins TRBV13 to TRBJ1-1; 7 positions agree with TRBD1. CDR3 region: CASSLIIGTDLMNTEAFF. The DNA of the CDR3 is TGTGCCAGCAGCTTAATCATCGGGACAGACCTCATGAACACTGAAGCTTTCTTT. The whole variable domain, filled in from reference TRBV13 and TRBJ1-1, reads AAGVIQSPRHLIKEKRETATLKCYPIPRHDTVYWYQQGPGQDPQFLISFYEKMQSDKGSIPDRFSAQQFSDYHSELNMSSLELGDSALYFCASSLIIGTDLMNTEAFFGQGTRLTVV.